The rows below give T cell receptor beta chains drawn from one sample of a study of technical replicates of blood from a handful of donors. Profiled with immunoSEQ multiplex PCR; TCRdb holds only in-frame clones, not every one. The table lists 95,000 to 100,000 clones, approximately 94% of them singletons. The sequencing sample was made of T cells isolated from PBMCs. These receptors originate from a human donor in good health. CDR3s leave out the opening cysteine and the closing phenylalanine or tryptophan.

v_call,j_call,cdr3_aa
TRBV5-1,TRBJ2-1,ASSGAASSYNEQF
TRBV28,TRBJ2-7,ASSPPGQGASYEQY
TRBV21-1,TRBJ2-1,ASSKRLGARSYNEQF
TRBV11-3,TRBJ2-7,ASSMPGQGSYEQY
TRBV11-2,TRBJ1-2,ASSLDLAWGRDYGYT
TRBV2,TRBJ2-3,ASSAGTSGDTQY
TRBV28,TRBJ2-1,ATGSGTSQQWNEQF
TRBV14,TRBJ1-1,ASSQVMNTEAF
TRBV15,TRBJ1-4,ATSRVPGQGGKLF
TRBV5-4,TRBJ1-2,ASTPELTGGYGYT
TRBV5-4,TRBJ2-7,ASSSPLTEISYEQY
TRBV18,TRBJ2-7,ASSILRGSLHTSEQY
TRBV11-2,TRBJ1-3,ASTGGNTIY
TRBV2,TRBJ2-1,ASRAGTAYNEQF
TRBV25-1,TRBJ1-2,ATGDPYGYT
TRBV2,TRBJ2-5,ASRLAGVGETQY
TRBV2,TRBJ2-3,ASSGTGPTDTQY
TRBV7-2,TRBJ2-1,ASSLGATKGEQF
TRBV14,TRBJ1-4,ASSPLDAFGTDNEKLF
TRBV10-1,TRBJ2-3,ASSDRQGSTDTQY
TRBV6-1,TRBJ2-1,AGGVGGTSYNEQF
TRBV19,TRBJ1-1,ASSRRDGGTEAF
TRBV10-1,TRBJ2-1,ASSVSSGGNEQF
TRBV7-9,TRBJ2-5,ASSPRDRAQETQY
TRBV2,TRBJ2-2,ASSDWLFQGVNTGELF
TRBV19,TRBJ2-7,ASSQKGGPIVYEQY
TRBV29-1,TRBJ2-7,SVAGRGIEQY
TRBV5-1,TRBJ1-4,ASSSRDSVEKLF
TRBV5-4,TRBJ2-5,ASSLVGGSQETQY
TRBV4-1,TRBJ1-4,ASSQSPGEKLF
TRBV2,TRBJ2-7,ASSERISGGSSYEQY
TRBV5-1,TRBJ1-1,ASSPWDRDSNTEAF
TRBV27,TRBJ2-7,ASSLRGPGLASYEQY
TRBV30,TRBJ1-1,AWSVNTEAF
TRBV11-3,TRBJ2-3,ASSSSGGHTDTQY
TRBV10-2,TRBJ2-1,ASSDPGLAGVGDEQF
TRBV7-8,TRBJ2-5,ASSSVGGTQETQY
TRBV27,TRBJ1-2,ASSYRTGNYGYT
TRBV4-2,TRBJ2-3,ASSQEASAETDTQY
TRBV9,TRBJ1-1,ASSVLPTLGGSVAF
TRBV27,TRBJ2-1,ASSLGAPSDLYNEQF